This entry is about one T cell receptor (beta chain). Its antigen is not yet known. The record has no base qualities; no much larger clone is one base away. This sample was included in a study of blood T cell repertoires in COVID-19 (TCRdb year 2020). Regarding the research as a whole: Samples covering the acute and convalescent phases of COVID-19 were provided by collaborators in the United States, Italy and Spain. The samples were drawn from two sources: the first 160 participants of the ongoing ImmuneRACE study, and 1,000 to 1,500 subjects contributed by 6 global collaborators. Nearly every sample came with metadata listing a de-identified subject ID, COVID-19 status, age in years and sex. Deeply sampled blood TCRbeta repertoires from subjects exposed to, actively infected with, or recovered from COVID-19 were included in the dataset. The prospective study material was composed of cDNA or gDNA derived from T cells, B-cell-depleted T cells, or PBMCs. Where HLA class I and class II types were available, the types were taken from metadata supplied by the sample provider, not from assay-based typing. A freely available public database, intended as a resource for researchers studying the immune response to SARS-CoV-2, is where the repertoires were released. The paper's findings and limits, for the study overall: Clinical and demographic metadata were provided uncurated, with the amount varying by source and participant.

The collaborating institutions used their own protocols to collect whole blood in K2EDTA tubes. For TCRbeta analysis, collaborators shipped samples in one of three forms: frozen whole blood, isolated PBMCs, or DNA extracted from either of those sample types. TCRbeta CDR3 regions were amplified from genomic DNA using the immunoSEQ Assay, a bias-controlled multiplex PCR. As for how the authors treated the data: The number of nucleated cells in each sample was estimated from the amplification of reference gene primers within the assay. To quantify the absolute abundance of each unique TCRbeta CDR3 rearrangement, sequence reads were collapsed and filtered. Productive Simpson clonality was computed per sample as the square root of Simpson's diversity index over productive rearrangements. TCRdb re-hosts the immuneACCESS table, in-frame sequences only. Its copies lack some clones; in the studies checked, an unresolved V gene accounts for under half of them, and the cause for the rest is not known. Clone size and V and J calls were adopted from that table, with D and trimming inferred from the DNA. Here the sample has 150,000 to 200,000 clones; approximately 85% occur a single time. The ten largest account for around 7.8% of the sample.

As encoded in the germline V gene (reference sequence), CDR1 is LGHDT while CDR2 is YNNKEL. The CDR3 runs 14 amino acids, cysteine and phenylalanine included. Only the CDR3 part of the read is kept: 42 bases, read in frame from the first base. Compared with germline, V lacks 4 bases and J lacks 7 bases; bases without a gene match: 6. Recombination joined TRBV3-1 (or the pseudogene TRBV3-2) with TRBJ1-4; 7 bases in between match TRBD1. Sequenced material: peripheral blood. This receptor was taken from a woman aged 55-75 years with acute or convalescent COVID-19. The encoded CDR3 is CASSPFRTGEKLFF. The DNA reads as follows: TGTGCCAGCAGCCCCTTCCGGACAGGTGAAAAACTGTTTTTT.